The rows below give T cell receptor beta chains drawn from one sample of a study of blood T cell repertoires in COVID-19. Clones were sequenced by immunoSEQ multiplex PCR, and TCRdb holds only the in-frame ones, with some missing. The sample carries some 290,000 clones, roughly 90% recorded once. Sample: peripheral blood. The receptors were sampled from a woman younger than 45 with COVID-19, enrolled during active disease. The CDR3 runs from the conserved cysteine through the conserved F or W. The order of the fields is D gene, J gene, CDR3 length, V gene, clone size, CDR3 protein, CDR3 DNA. D genes are given only for firm matches. For some rows the clone size is stated as once, few or many, or as a class when expanded; others skip it.

D gene: NA
J gene: TRBJ1-1
CDR3 length: 14
V gene: TRBV28
clone size: NA
CDR3 protein: CAILQEGMNTEAFF
CDR3 DNA: TGTGCCATCCTACAGGAGGGGATGAACACTGAAGCTTTCTTT

D gene: NA
J gene: TRBJ2-1
CDR3 length: 12
V gene: TRBV10-3
clone size: NA
CDR3 protein: CSAGSSYNEQFF
CDR3 DNA: TGCTCAGCGGGCTCCTCCTACAATGAGCAGTTCTTC

D gene: NA
J gene: TRBJ2-7
CDR3 length: 16
V gene: TRBV4-1
clone size: NA
CDR3 protein: CASSQDRPLSSYEQYF
CDR3 DNA: TGCGCCAGCAGCCAAGACAGGCCCCTTTCCTCCTACGAGCAGTACTTC

D gene: TRBD1
J gene: TRBJ2-7
CDR3 length: 14
V gene: TRBV27
clone size: NA
CDR3 protein: CASRQRDRDHEQYF
CDR3 DNA: TGTGCCAGCAGGCAGCGGGACAGGGATCACGAGCAGTACTTC

D gene: TRBD2
J gene: TRBJ2-2
CDR3 length: 13
V gene: TRBV10-3
clone size: once
CDR3 protein: CALQRGATGELFF
CDR3 DNA: TGTGCCCTACAGCGGGGTGCCACCGGGGAGCTGTTTTTT

D gene: TRBD2
J gene: TRBJ2-1
CDR3 length: 14
V gene: TRBV2
clone size: NA
CDR3 protein: CASSPTSGSDEQFF
CDR3 DNA: TGTGCCAGCAGCCCTACTAGCGGGAGTGATGAGCAGTTCTTC

D gene: NA
J gene: TRBJ2-1
CDR3 length: 15
V gene: TRBV5-5
clone size: NA
CDR3 protein: CASSLTGPAHNEQFF
CDR3 DNA: TGTGCCAGCAGCTTAACAGGGCCGGCACACAATGAGCAGTTCTTC

D gene: TRBD2
J gene: TRBJ2-7
CDR3 length: 16
V gene: TRBV6-1
clone size: NA
CDR3 protein: CASSEGLAGASYEQYF
CDR3 DNA: TGTGCCAGCAGTGAGGGACTAGCGGGGGCCTCCTACGAGCAGTACTTC

D gene: NA
J gene: TRBJ1-4
CDR3 length: 15
V gene: TRBV12-5
clone size: NA
CDR3 protein: CASGLGAATNEKLFF
CDR3 DNA: TGTGCTAGTGGCCTGGGGGCAGCAACTAATGAAAAACTGTTTTTT

D gene: NA
J gene: TRBJ2-3
CDR3 length: 15
V gene: TRBV24-1
clone size: NA
CDR3 protein: CATSDHLMSGDTQYF
CDR3 DNA: TGTGCCACCAGTGACCATTTAATGAGTGGAGATACGCAGTATTTT

D gene: TRBD2
J gene: TRBJ2-7
CDR3 length: 15
V gene: TRBV11-2
clone size: NA
CDR3 protein: CASTFGLAKVYEQYF
CDR3 DNA: TGTGCCAGCACCTTCGGACTAGCGAAAGTCTACGAGCAGTACTTC

D gene: TRBD1
J gene: TRBJ1-5
CDR3 length: 15
V gene: TRBV27
clone size: NA
CDR3 protein: CASSLSTGVEQPQHF
CDR3 DNA: TGTGCCAGCAGTTTGTCCACAGGGGTTGAGCAGCCCCAGCATTTT

D gene: NA
J gene: TRBJ1-5
CDR3 length: 17
V gene: TRBV21-1
clone size: NA
CDR3 protein: CASSTPAGTDINQPQHF
CDR3 DNA: TGTGCCAGCAGCACCCCCGCCGGGACAGATATCAATCAGCCCCAGCATTTT

D gene: NA
J gene: TRBJ1-2
CDR3 length: 14
V gene: TRBV7-2
clone size: NA
CDR3 protein: CASSSQTGNYGYTF
CDR3 DNA: TGTGCCAGCAGCTCTCAGACAGGAAACTATGGCTACACCTTC

D gene: TRBD2
J gene: TRBJ2-1
CDR3 length: 15
V gene: TRBV5-6
clone size: NA
CDR3 protein: CASSLSRTSGEEQFF
CDR3 DNA: TGTGCCAGCAGCTTGAGTAGGACTAGCGGGGAAGAGCAGTTCTTC

D gene: NA
J gene: TRBJ1-3
CDR3 length: 17
V gene: TRBV10-2
clone size: NA
CDR3 protein: CASSESYRVMAGNTIYF
CDR3 DNA: TGCGCCAGCAGTGAGTCGTACAGGGTTATGGCTGGAAACACCATATATTTT

D gene: TRBD1
J gene: TRBJ1-1
CDR3 length: 15
V gene: TRBV18
clone size: NA
CDR3 protein: CASSGTTGGNTEAFF
CDR3 DNA: TGTGCCAGCTCAGGAACTACAGGGGGGAACACTGAAGCTTTCTTT

D gene: TRBD2
J gene: TRBJ2-1
CDR3 length: 15
V gene: TRBV25-1
clone size: once
CDR3 protein: CASSGAGGPYNEQFF
CDR3 DNA: TGTGCCAGCAGTGGAGCGGGAGGACCTTACAATGAGCAGTTCTTC

D gene: NA
J gene: TRBJ1-1
CDR3 length: 16
V gene: TRBV6-1
clone size: once
CDR3 protein: CASSEEIIGGRTEAFF
CDR3 DNA: TGTGCCAGCAGTGAAGAAATTATCGGGGGGCGGACTGAAGCTTTCTTT

D gene: TRBD1
J gene: TRBJ1-5
CDR3 length: 14
V gene: TRBV27
clone size: NA
CDR3 protein: CASSPGTGGQPQHF
CDR3 DNA: TGTGCCAGCAGTCCTGGGACAGGGGGTCAGCCCCAGCATTTT

D gene: TRBD2
J gene: TRBJ2-1
CDR3 length: 15
V gene: TRBV11-3
clone size: NA
CDR3 protein: CASSLAGGAHNEQFF
CDR3 DNA: TGTGCCAGCAGCTTAGCGGGAGGGGCCCACAATGAGCAGTTCTTC

D gene: NA
J gene: TRBJ2-3
CDR3 length: 15
V gene: TRBV5-1
clone size: NA
CDR3 protein: CASSLSGLSTDTQYF
CDR3 DNA: TGCGCCAGCAGCTTGAGTGGACTCTCCACAGATACGCAGTATTTT

D gene: NA
J gene: TRBJ1-1
CDR3 length: 15
V gene: TRBV7-3
clone size: few
CDR3 protein: CASSPSGGANTEAFF
CDR3 DNA: TGTGCCAGCAGCCCGAGCGGGGGCGCGAACACTGAAGCTTTCTTT

D gene: TRBD2
J gene: TRBJ2-2
CDR3 length: 14
V gene: TRBV2
clone size: NA
CDR3 protein: CASSSGRNTGELFF
CDR3 DNA: TGTGCCTCTTCTAGCGGGAGGAACACCGGGGAGCTGTTTTTT

D gene: NA
J gene: TRBJ2-3
CDR3 length: 16
V gene: TRBV29-1
clone size: NA
CDR3 protein: CSVGGPGGLTGDTQYF
CDR3 DNA: TGCAGCGTTGGGGGTCCTGGGGGGCTGACAGGGGATACGCAGTATTTT

D gene: TRBD1
J gene: TRBJ2-2
CDR3 length: 14
V gene: TRBV3-1/TRBV3-2
clone size: NA
CDR3 protein: CASTLGQGGGELFF
CDR3 DNA: TGTGCCAGCACCCTGGGACAGGGAGGCGGGGAGCTGTTTTTT

D gene: NA
J gene: TRBJ1-2
CDR3 length: 13
V gene: TRBV13
clone size: NA
CDR3 protein: CASSAGRSYGYTF
CDR3 DNA: TGTGCCAGCAGCGCGGGACGGTCCTATGGCTACACCTTC

D gene: NA
J gene: TRBJ2-1
CDR3 length: 14
V gene: TRBV3-1/TRBV3-2
clone size: NA
CDR3 protein: CASSRQATSNEQFF
CDR3 DNA: TGTGCCAGCAGCCGTCAAGCAACTAGCAATGAGCAGTTCTTC

D gene: TRBD1
J gene: TRBJ1-4
CDR3 length: 13
V gene: TRBV30
clone size: NA
CDR3 protein: CAWTRQGDEKLFF
CDR3 DNA: TGTGCCTGGACCAGACAGGGAGATGAAAAACTGTTTTTT

D gene: TRBD2
J gene: TRBJ2-3
CDR3 length: 15
V gene: TRBV7-9
clone size: NA
CDR3 protein: CASSTSGTALDTQYF
CDR3 DNA: TGTGCCAGCTCGACTAGCGGAACAGCTCTCGATACGCAGTATTTT

D gene: NA
J gene: TRBJ1-3
CDR3 length: 15
V gene: TRBV2
clone size: NA
CDR3 protein: CASSVGTPYGNTIYF
CDR3 DNA: TGTGCCAGCAGCGTAGGGACACCCTATGGAAACACCATATATTTT

D gene: TRBD1
J gene: TRBJ1-5
CDR3 length: 14
V gene: TRBV28
clone size: NA
CDR3 protein: CASTNTGVYQPQHF
CDR3 DNA: TGTGCCAGCACCAATACAGGGGTCTATCAGCCCCAGCATTTT

D gene: NA
J gene: TRBJ2-7
CDR3 length: 13
V gene: TRBV19
clone size: NA
CDR3 protein: CATAPQQAYEQYF
CDR3 DNA: TGTGCCACCGCTCCTCAACAGGCCTACGAGCAGTACTTC

D gene: NA
J gene: TRBJ1-2
CDR3 length: 13
V gene: TRBV28
clone size: NA
CDR3 protein: CASSLDSNYGYTF
CDR3 DNA: TGTGCCAGCAGTTTGGACTCTAACTATGGCTACACCTTC

D gene: NA
J gene: TRBJ2-1
CDR3 length: 14
V gene: TRBV5-6
clone size: once
CDR3 protein: CASSFFLSYNEQFF
CDR3 DNA: TGTGCCAGCAGCTTCTTCCTATCCTACAATGAGCAGTTCTTC

D gene: NA
J gene: TRBJ1-1
CDR3 length: 14
V gene: TRBV19
clone size: NA
CDR3 protein: CASSRGVENTEAFF
CDR3 DNA: TGTGCCAGTAGTCGCGGGGTCGAGAACACTGAAGCTTTCTTT

D gene: NA
J gene: TRBJ2-1
CDR3 length: 16
V gene: TRBV19
clone size: NA
CDR3 protein: CASSFDSGPSYNEQFF
CDR3 DNA: TGTGCCAGTAGTTTCGATAGCGGTCCCTCCTACAATGAGCAGTTCTTC

D gene: TRBD1
J gene: TRBJ1-5
CDR3 length: 14
V gene: TRBV19
clone size: NA
CDR3 protein: CASSGDRGHQPQHF
CDR3 DNA: TGTGCCAGTAGTGGGGACAGGGGGCATCAGCCCCAGCATTTT